This T cell receptor beta chain was identified in a study of regulatory T cells in long-lasting Graves disease. Findings and limits, study-wide: Segments TRBV28, TRBJ1-2 and TRBJ2-5 showed preferential usage in persistent disease.

Specified time point: newly diagnosed GD, antithyroid drugs for less than 3 months. Extracted RNA from PBMCs served as the source of the TCR library. Xi'an, China, was home to the endocrinology department that provided patients. For TCR beta, libraries came from iRepertoire HTBI primers and Arm-PCR of CDR3 regions. TCRdb called the multiplex PCR reads again in MiXCR, with one record for every CDR3 protein. Altogether about 500,000 distinct CDR3 sequences are present, roughly 17% being singletons, with the ten largest covering more than 9%. V was trimmed by 8 bases and J by 0 bases, leaving 9 bases between them. The germline V gene encodes CDR1 MNHNS and CDR2 SASEGT. CDR3 length: 13 residues. This clonotype was detected many times. As yet, its antigen is unknown. A single base separates this from a much larger clone, so it may be a read error. These data were likewise used in another study, on T cells in Graves' hyperthyroidism and ophthalmopathy. That paper adds: The primer set for the first-round RT-PCR of the TCR CDR3 was HTBI.

The receptor was isolated from a man aged 35-49 years with Graves disease. The chain is built from TRBV6-1 and TRBJ2-3, with no clear D. The sample here was peripheral blood mononuclear cells (PBMCs), taken at new diagnosis, from a patient treated with antithyroid drugs. The CDR3 reads CASRLVSTDTQYF. DNA of the CDR3: TGTGCCAGCCGACTGGTTAGCACAGATACGCAGTATTTT.